This is a list of T cell receptor beta chains from one sample in a study of ipilimumab plus nivolumab after autologous stem cell transplantation. Method: immunoSEQ multiplex PCR; TCRdb's copy keeps in-frame clones and lacks some. In the table there are 15,000 or so clones, about 81% of which are singletons. The sample here was PBMCs, taken in a trial of ipilimumab plus nivolumab as post-transplant consolidation. The receptors were gathered from a male donor with diffuse large B-cell lymphoma. The CDR3 runs from the conserved cysteine through the conserved F or W. D genes are given only for firm matches. Size tells how often a clone was seen (once, few, many) or the class of an expanded clone, and some rows leave it out.

d_gene	abundance	j_gene	v_gene	CDR3aa	CDR3nt
-	-	TRBJ1-1	TRBV18	CASSSEFMNTEAFF	TGTGCCAGCTCATCCGAATTCATGAACACTGAAGCTTTCTTT
-	-	TRBJ2-7	TRBV5-1	CASSGQGYEQYF	TGCGCCAGCAGTGGCCAGGGATACGAGCAGTACTTC
TRBD2	-	TRBJ2-3	TRBV4-3	CASSQVVGGDNTQYF	TGCGCCAGCAGCCAAGTCGTTGGGGGGGATAATACGCAGTATTTT
TRBD2	-	TRBJ2-5	TRBV19	CASNPGRGETQYF	TGTGCCAGTAACCCAGGGAGGGGAGAGACCCAGTACTTC
-	few	TRBJ1-5	TRBV14	CASSHNGGQPQHF	TGTGCCAGCAGCCATAACGGGGGCCAGCCCCAGCATTTT
-	-	TRBJ2-2	TRBV2	CASSTRANTGELFF	TGTGCCAGCAGTACGCGAGCTAACACCGGGGAGCTGTTTTTT
TRBD1	-	TRBJ2-2	TRBV7-9	CASSYRDREVTGELFF	TGTGCCAGCAGCTACCGGGACAGGGAGGTCACCGGGGAGCTGTTTTTT
-	-	TRBJ2-3	TRBV18	CASSPFTAGAEDTQYF	TGTGCCAGCTCACCATTTACCGCGGGGGCCGAAGATACGCAGTATTTT
TRBD2	-	TRBJ2-5	TRBV5-1	CASSSDGTSTETQYF	TGCGCCAGCAGCTCCGACGGGACTAGCACGGAGACCCAGTACTTC
-	-	TRBJ1-1	TRBV19	CASAWRGSNTEAFF	TGTGCCAGTGCCTGGAGGGGATCGAACACTGAAGCTTTCTTT
-	-	TRBJ1-1	TRBV6-1	CATYRRFVTEAFF	TGTGCCACCTACAGGAGGTTTGTCACTGAAGCTTTCTTT
-	-	TRBJ2-3	TRBV5-1	CASSLGGVTDTQYF	TGCGCCAGCAGTCTTGGCGGGGTCACAGATACGCAGTATTTT
-	-	TRBJ1-1	TRBV6-1	CASSEGAYTRMNTEAFF	TGTGCCAGCAGTGAAGGGGCTTACACCCGGATGAACACTGAAGCTTTCTTT
-	-	TRBJ1-2	TRBV6-1	CASSIVARYGYTF	TGTGCCAGCAGTATCGTGGCAAGGTATGGCTACACCTTC
-	-	TRBJ1-5	TRBV19	CASSKRGGVIGGADQPQHF	TGTGCCAGTAGTAAACGAGGGGGGGTGATTGGAGGAGCGGATCAGCCCCAGCATTTT
-	few	TRBJ1-1	TRBV12-1	CATKGEGACSGGTEAFF	TGTGCCACCAAAGGGGAGGGGGCCTGTTCGGGGGGCACTGAAGCTTTCTTT
-	-	TRBJ1-1	TRBV11-3	CASSLGAPSEAFF	TGTGCCAGCAGCTTAGGGGCTCCGTCTGAAGCTTTCTTT
-	-	TRBJ2-3	TRBV7-6	CASSLADGTDTQYF	TGTGCCAGCAGCTTAGCGGACGGCACAGATACGCAGTATTTT
TRBD1	-	TRBJ1-5	TRBV10-2	CASSPDRAGQPQHF	TGCGCCAGCAGTCCGGACAGGGCCGGCCAGCCCCAGCATTTT
-	-	TRBJ2-2	TRBV6-6	CASSPPSGPGELFF	TGTGCCAGCAGCCCCCCCAGCGGACCCGGGGAGCTGTTTTTT
TRBD1	-	TRBJ2-7	TRBV5-1	CASTMDRGNSYEQYF	TGCGCCAGCACTATGGACAGGGGAAACTCCTACGAGCAGTACTTC
-	once	TRBJ2-2	TRBV2	CASRGENTGELFF	TGTGCCAGCAGAGGCGAGAACACCGGGGAGCTGTTTTTT
TRBD1	-	TRBJ1-5	TRBV6-9	CASNPYRGSGQPQHF	TGTGCCAGCAATCCCTACAGGGGCTCAGGGCAGCCCCAGCATTTT
TRBD2	once	TRBJ2-3	TRBV7-9	CASSPDLGLAGGTDTQYF	TGTGCCAGCAGTCCAGATCTGGGACTAGCGGGGGGCACAGATACGCAGTATTTT
TRBD2	few	TRBJ2-1	TRBV4-1	CASSQSGTSSYNEQFF	TGCGCCAGCAGCCAATCCGGGACTAGCTCCTACAATGAGCAGTTCTTC
-	-	TRBJ1-4	TRBV5-6	CASSLLANEKLFF	TGTGCCAGCAGCTTGTTGGCTAATGAAAAACTGTTTTTT
-	few	TRBJ2-2	TRBV29-1	CSVSDRLGGELFF	TGCAGCGTGTCGGACCGCCTAGGTGGGGAGCTGTTTTTT
-	-	TRBJ1-1	TRBV5-1	CASSLATGPMNTEAFF	TGCGCCAGCAGCTTGGCCACAGGGCCCATGAACACTGAAGCTTTCTTT
TRBD2	few	TRBJ2-1	TRBV10-2	CASIMSGGAGNEQFF	TGCGCCAGCATAATGAGCGGGGGGGCGGGGAATGAGCAGTTCTTC
-	-	TRBJ2-7	TRBV6-1	CASSASPGVSYEQYF	TGTGCCAGCAGTGCCTCCCCGGGCGTCTCCTACGAGCAGTACTTC
TRBD1	once	TRBJ2-7	TRBV5-4	CASSIGTGLYEQYF	TGTGCCAGCAGCATCGGGACAGGGCTTTACGAGCAGTACTTC
TRBD2	-	TRBJ2-7	TRBV10-2	CASNHVAGAYEQYF	TGCGCCAGCAACCATGTAGCGGGGGCCTACGAGCAGTACTTC
TRBD1	-	TRBJ2-7	TRBV30	CAFGTGPYEQYF	TGTGCTTTCGGGACAGGGCCCTACGAGCAGTACTTC
-	-	TRBJ1-1	TRBV6-5	CASSQVRPIPEAFF	TGTGCCAGCAGCCAGGTTAGACCCATCCCTGAAGCTTTCTTT
TRBD2	-	TRBJ2-2	TRBV7-8	CASSPTRKRGVENTGELFF	TGTGCCAGCAGCCCCACCCGCAAGCGGGGGGTTGAGAACACCGGGGAGCTGTTTTTT
-	once	TRBJ2-7	TRBV19	CASSPDRSPIEQYF	TGTGCCAGTAGTCCCGACAGGAGCCCCATCGAGCAGTACTTC
-	-	TRBJ2-5	TRBV7-9	CASSLATETQYF	TGTGCCAGCAGCCTAGCGACAGAGACCCAGTACTTC
-	medium-sized	TRBJ1-6	TRBV9	CASSDLGGNSPLHF	TGTGCCAGCAGCGATCTAGGGGGGAATTCACCCCTCCACTTT
TRBD1	few	TRBJ2-7	TRBV11-3	CASSVSGTGPYEQYF	TGTGCCAGCAGCGTATCCGGGACAGGCCCTTACGAGCAGTACTTC
TRBD1	-	TRBJ1-5	TRBV27	CASSDRGLQPQHF	TGTGCCAGCAGCGACAGGGGCCTTCAGCCCCAGCATTTT
TRBD1	once	TRBJ2-5	TRBV5-1	CASSLVGQGGETQYF	TGCGCCAGCAGCTTGGTGGGACAGGGAGGAGAGACCCAGTACTTC
-	-	TRBJ2-7	TRBV28	CATTPPYEQYF	TGTGCCACCACCCCCCCCTACGAGCAGTACTTC
-	-	TRBJ2-7	TRBV19	CASSFSTRSSYEQYF	TGTGCCAGTAGTTTTTCTACACGGAGCTCCTACGAGCAGTACTTC
-	-	TRBJ2-7	TRBV5-8	CASSLVTAGGYF	TGTGCCAGCAGCTTGGTGACCGCCGGCGGGTACTTC